This paragraph covers one T cell receptor beta chain sequence. Its antigen is currently unknown. TCRdb's copy holds only in-frame clones and misses some; the assay was immunoSEQ multiplex PCR. The sample has fewer than 400,000 clones, over 65% seen once. This record comes from a study of shared clonotypes between healthy human individuals. Study as a whole: CD4 naive cells filled three plates per donor, CD4 memory three, CD8 naive two and CD8 memory one.

V trimming: 5 bases; J trimming: 5 bases; junction bases outside the gene matches: 14. The CDR3 extends over 17 amino acids. CDR1 and CDR2 from the germline V gene are SGHTS and YDEGEE. Points from the study as a whole: Specimens sampled were limited to blood, with tissue repertoires likely differing. Clonotypes shared by all four donors outscored non-shared clonotypes in generation probability.

The rearrangement links TRBV5-8 to TRBJ2-2; 8 bases are a match to TRBD2. Sequenced: memory CD4+ T cells sorted from blood. The subset: CD45RA-negative fraction. The receptor was isolated from a man aged 25 to 45 in good health. In nucleotides, the CDR3 is TGTGCCAGCAGGGCCTCCGGGACTAGGGCTTGGACCGGGGAGCTGTTTTTT. Its translation is CASRASGTRAWTGELFF.